The 27 T cell receptor beta chains listed next were all sequenced from one sample in a study of cytomegalovirus exposure and HLA in healthy donors (dated by TCRdb to 2017 to 2019). Library construction relied on the immunoSEQ multiplex PCR assay. For the multiplex PCR, a mixture combining 60 forward primers for TCR Vbeta segments and 13 reverse primers for TCR Jbeta segments was used. TCRdb provides this immuneACCESS table in a form limited to in-frame rearrangements. Some clones are lacking; in checked studies, under half of them reflect an unresolved V gene, and why the rest are absent is not known. The table for this sample lists 100,000 to 150,000 clones; 65% to 90% of them were counted only once. Clones ranked in the top ten supply roughly 12% of the sample. The specimen sequenced was PBMCs. Every receptor here comes from a male donor in good health and CMV-seropositive.

This chain connects TRBV19 to TRBJ2-1, with 8 positions matching TRBD1. The germline V gene encodes CDR1 LNHDA and CDR2 SQIVND (reference sequence). The ends lost 6 bases at V and 5 bases at J; junction bases unmatched: 3. There are 13 residues in the CDR3. CDR3 sequence (DNA): TGTGCCAGTAGAAAGGGACAGGACAATGAGCAGTTCTTC. Translating gives CASRKGQDNEQFF.

A remark on this clone: The same CDR3 is also encoded by other DNA sequences in this sample. The chain joins TRBV4-2 to TRBJ2-1; 14 bases align to TRBD2. Germline-derived CDR1 and CDR2 are LGHNA and YNFKEQ. CDR3 length equals 19 residues. Trimming removed 3 bases from V and 3 bases from J; junction bases left unmatched: 10. The CDR3 protein is CASSQLVTSGREDYNEQFF. CDR3 in DNA: TGTGCCAGCAGCCAGCTTGTGACTAGCGGGAGGGAGGACTACAATGAGCAGTTCTTC.

The chain combines TRBV7-2 with TRBJ2-7, with TRBD2 identical over 7 bases. The J segment lost 5 bases and the V segment lost 2 bases, leaving 6 bases of the junction unmatched. CDR3 length: 14 residues. CDR1 and CDR2 from the germline V gene are SGHTA and FQGNSA. The CDR3 DNA reads TGTGCCAGCAGCTTAAATGGGGGAGGGAACGAGCAGTACTTC. It is translated as CASSLNGGGNEQYF.

To note about this clone: Within the sample, other DNA sequences also encode this same CDR3. CDR3 in amino acids: CATSPLAGNTDTQYF. CDR3 sequence (DNA): TGTGCCACTTCCCCACTAGCGGGAAACACAGATACGCAGTATTTT. The chain has TRBV27 and TRBJ2-3; TRBD2 matches 10 bases. Trimming at V came to 10 bases and at J to 2 bases, leaving 9 bases not matched to a gene. Germline V gene sequence: CDR1 MNHEY, CDR2 SMNVEV (reference sequence). The CDR3 length is 15 residues.

The rearrangement uses TRBV5-6 and TRBJ2-5; D is perhaps TRBD2 (6 bases). The last part of the DNA fits TRBJ2-7 better; the J call may be wrong. Germline assignment: CDR1 SGHDT and CDR2 YYEEEE. The CDR3 runs to 12 residues. CDR3 region: CASSFAGNEQYF. In DNA, the CDR3 is TGTGCCAGCAGCTTCGCGGGGAACGAGCAGTACTTC.

V is TRBV5-1 and J is TRBJ2-3, with 7 bases fitting TRBD1. Unmatched junction bases numbered 6, after V lost 2 bases and J lost 0 bases. Looked up from germline, CDR1 is SGHRS and CDR2 is YFSETQ. The CDR3 extends over 16 amino acids. The CDR3 here is CASSFGDRTSTDTQYF. In DNA form, the CDR3 reads TGCGCCAGCAGCTTTGGGGACAGAACTAGCACAGATACGCAGTATTTT.

The chain employs TRBV6-1 and TRBJ1-1, with D unresolved. Germline assignment: CDR1 MNHNS and CDR2 SASEGT. Trimming took off 6 bases at V and 4 bases at J, with 6 bases between the two ends. The CDR3 is made up of 11 amino acids. The DNA of the CDR3 is TGTGCCAGCAGAGACTCCACTGAAGCTTTCTTT. Encoded protein: CASRDSTEAFF.

This clone came up a few times. V and J are TRBV10-3 and TRBJ2-3, with a weak D call TRBD1 (5 bases). The V gene's germline CDR1 is ENHRY and CDR2 SYGVKD. Trimming stripped 3 bases from V and 2 bases from J, with 24 bases between. The CDR3 runs to 19 residues. The CDR3 DNA is TGTGCCATCAGTGATTTTGGAGACAGAAGCCCACTGACCACAGATACGCAGTATTTT. This gives the protein CAISDFGDRSPLTTDTQYF.

A word on this clone: In this CDR3 the conserved last residue, phenylalanine or tryptophan, is missing, so a read error is likely. The chain employs TRBV28 and TRBJ1-1; tentatively, D is TRBD1 (5 bases). In germline, CDR1 is MDHEN, CDR2 SYDVKM. With 6 bases removed from V and 5 bases from J, the gap between germline ends came to 16 bases. The CDR3 runs to 14 residues. CDR3 sequence reads: CASRQGGMPTEAFL. As DNA, the CDR3 is TGTGCCAGCAGGCAGGGAGGAATGCCTACTGAAGCTTTCCTT.

The chain has TRBV4-2 and TRBJ2-1, with D unclear. This CDR3 region has 14 residues. Per germline, CDR1 LGHNA and CDR2 YNFKEQ. Trimming cost V 1 base and J 6 bases, with 10 bases left between them. The DNA of the CDR3 is TGTGCCAGCAGCCAAGTCGGAGATTTCAATGAGCAGTTCTTC. Amino acids: CASSQVGDFNEQFF.

The CDR3 DNA sequence: TGTGCCAGTAGTAAGGGAGGGCAGGATACGCAGTATTTT. It encodes CASSKGGQDTQYF. The V call is TRBV19, the J call TRBJ2-3, with TRBD2 identical over 7 bases. Trimming at V came to 4 bases and at J to 6 bases, leaving 4 bases not matched to a gene. Germline loops: CDR1 LNHDA, CDR2 SQIVND (reference sequence). This CDR3 is 13 amino acids long.

The V and J genes are TRBV28 and TRBJ2-7; 11 nucleotides line up with TRBD2. V shed 3 bases, J shed 5 bases, and the junction held 6 bases outside the gene matches. Looked up from germline, CDR1 is MDHEN and CDR2 is SYDVKM. The CDR3 spans 15 residues. CDR3 nucleotides: TGTGCCAGCAGTTTCGAAACTAGCGGGAGCGACGAGCAGTACTTC. Its protein product is CASSFETSGSDEQYF.

V gene TRBV5-1 combines with J gene TRBJ2-7, with D hard to call. Germline-derived CDR1 and CDR2 are SGHRS and YFSETQ. The CDR3 covers 11 residues. V lost 0 bases to trimming and J lost 6 bases, with 4 bases between them. CDR3: CASSLASEQYF. CDR3 in DNA: TGCGCCAGCAGCTTGGCGTCCGAGCAGTACTTC.

The chain employs TRBV2 and TRBJ2-5, with 8 bases fitting TRBD1. The trim removed 4 bases at V and 4 bases at J, leaving 2 bases unmatched. The germline V gene encodes CDR1 SNHLY and CDR2 FYNNEI. The CDR3 length is 13 residues. As DNA, the CDR3 is TGTGCCAGCAGTGCGGGACAGGCAGAGACCCAGTACTTC. Protein: CASSAGQAETQYF.

The chain has TRBV4-1 and TRBJ2-5, with TRBD1 matching over 11 bases. This CDR3 has 18 amino acids. Germline V CDR1 and CDR2: MGHRA, YSYEKL. V lost 0 bases and J lost 6; bases outside the gene matches: 12. CDR3 in DNA: TGCGCCAGCAGCCAAGATATAGGGACCGGGACAGGGGGGAAGACCCAGTACTTC. It specifies CASSQDIGTGTGGKTQYF.

The J gene is TRBJ2-3, the V gene TRBV9; D gene uncertain. Looked up from germline, CDR1 is SGDLS and CDR2 is YYNGEE. V was cut by 4 bases and J by 3 bases, with 15 bases left in between. The CDR3 is 15 amino acids. The CDR3 nucleotides read TGTGCCAGCAGCATGACGACTCGTCGAACAGATACGCAGTATTTT. It is translated as CASSMTTRRTDTQYF.

This sequence joins TRBV19 and TRBJ2-1; 8 bases map to TRBD2. The V gene's germline CDR1 is LNHDA and CDR2 SQIVND (reference sequence). CDR3 length: 13 amino acids. Trimming removed 11 bases from V and 5 bases from J; junction bases left unmatched: 8. The chain's CDR3 is CAFPGGVNNEQFF. CDR3 DNA sequence: TGTGCCTTCCCGGGAGGGGTGAACAATGAGCAGTTCTTC.

J is TRBJ1-1 and V is TRBV7-3; D unresolved. The CDR3 length is 14 residues. Germline V lookup: CDR1 SGHTA, CDR2 FQGTGA. Trimming stripped 3 bases from V and 0 bases from J, with 8 bases between. The CDR3 bases are TGTGCCAGCAGCTTGGAGAGACTGAACACTGAAGCTTTCTTT. Protein product: CASSLERLNTEAFF.

This sequence joins TRBV28 and TRBJ2-1; no definite D call. Trimming took 5 bases from V and 1 from J, leaving 9 bases between them. Per the germline V gene, CDR1 is MDHEN and CDR2 is SYDVKM. This CDR3 spans 14 amino acids. CDR3 region: CASSPVRSYNEQFF. For the CDR3, the DNA is TGTGCCAGCAGTCCGGTTCGATCCTACAATGAGCAGTTCTTC.

The rearrangement joins TRBV19 to TRBJ1-4; 7 bases map to TRBD1. The V gene end was trimmed by 4 bases and the J gene end by 8 bases; junction bases not matched to a gene: 10. The CDR3 has 15 residues. Germline V gene data show CDR1 as LNHDA and CDR2 as SQIVND (reference sequence). The CDR3 protein is CASSTHRGSFEKLFF. The CDR3 DNA sequence: TGTGCCAGTAGTACCCACAGGGGTTCCTTCGAAAAACTGTTTTTT.

This clone was detected only a few times. The chain joins TRBV28 to TRBJ2-7; the match to TRBD2 covers 7 bases. The length of the CDR3 is 14 residues. CDR1 is MDHEN and CDR2 is SYDVKM in the germline V gene. Trimming removed 5 bases from V and 4 bases from J; junction bases left unmatched: 8. CDR3 sequence: CASSKSGTSYEQYF. Written as DNA, the CDR3 is TGTGCCAGCAGTAAAAGCGGGACGTCGTACGAGCAGTACTTC.

The chain carries TRBV7-8 and TRBJ2-2; D unresolved. V lost 8 bases and J lost 7, with 20 bases in between. The CDR3 covers 15 residues. Germline CDR1 is SGHVS and CDR2 is FQNEAQ. CDR3 region: CASASSPYGVGELFF. CDR3 DNA: TGTGCCAGCGCTTCGTCTCCCTACGGAGTCGGGGAGCTGTTTTTT.

The J gene is TRBJ1-1, the V gene TRBV6-1; no clear D gene. The CDR3 runs 14 residues. Looked up from germline, CDR1 is MNHNS and CDR2 is SASEGT. The V gene lost 7 bases and the J gene lost 4 bases, with 16 bases spanning the gap. In DNA, the CDR3 is TGTGCCAGCAAAGACCCAAGCCGGAGCACTGAAGCTTTCTTT. Protein product: CASKDPSRSTEAFF.

This sequence joins TRBV15 and TRBJ2-5, with TRBD2 as a possible D gene (5 bases). V was pared by 1 base and J by 12 bases, with 12 bases between. Germline CDR1 and CDR2: LNHNV and YYDKDF (reference sequence). This CDR3 has 12 residues. In DNA form, the CDR3 reads TGTGCCACCAGCAGAGCCCCGGGATTCGAGTACTTC. It specifies CATSRAPGFEYF.

The chain joins TRBV28 to TRBJ1-1; 11 nucleotides match TRBD1. The length of the CDR3 is 14 residues. Germline V gene data show CDR1 as MDHEN and CDR2 as SYDVKM. Trimming took 6 bases from V and 9 from J; bases not matched to a gene: 9. The CDR3, as DNA: TGTGCCAGCAGCCCACCCGGGACAGGGGGTCAAGCTTTCTTT. Protein sequence: CASSPPGTGGQAFF.

CDR3 nucleotide sequence: TGTGCCAGCAGCCTGGGCGGGGGGACAGATACGCAGTATTTT. It yields the protein CASSLGGGTDTQYF. The rearrangement links TRBV11-1 to TRBJ2-3; 8 bases line up with TRBD2. Germline values: CDR1 SGHAT, CDR2 FQDESV (reference sequence). The CDR3 length is 14 residues. With 5 bases clipped from V and 3 bases from J, the junction kept 4 bases outside the gene matches. Full variable domain (missing parts from reference TRBV11-1 and TRBJ2-3): EAEVAQSPRYKITEKSQAVAFWCDPISGHATLYWYRQILGQGPELLVQFQDESVVDDSQLPKDRFSAERLKGVDSTLKIQPAELGDSAMYLCASSLGGGTDTQYFGPGTRLTVL.

This sequence joins TRBV5-8 and TRBJ1-2; TRBD1 is a possible D gene (6 bases). Trimming pared 4 bases from V and 6 bases from J, leaving 13 bases between. Germline CDR1 SGHTS, CDR2 YDEGEE. The length of the CDR3 is 13 residues. The CDR3 sequence: CASSVPQGDGYTF. CDR3 nucleotide sequence: TGTGCCAGCAGCGTACCACAGGGCGATGGCTACACCTTC.